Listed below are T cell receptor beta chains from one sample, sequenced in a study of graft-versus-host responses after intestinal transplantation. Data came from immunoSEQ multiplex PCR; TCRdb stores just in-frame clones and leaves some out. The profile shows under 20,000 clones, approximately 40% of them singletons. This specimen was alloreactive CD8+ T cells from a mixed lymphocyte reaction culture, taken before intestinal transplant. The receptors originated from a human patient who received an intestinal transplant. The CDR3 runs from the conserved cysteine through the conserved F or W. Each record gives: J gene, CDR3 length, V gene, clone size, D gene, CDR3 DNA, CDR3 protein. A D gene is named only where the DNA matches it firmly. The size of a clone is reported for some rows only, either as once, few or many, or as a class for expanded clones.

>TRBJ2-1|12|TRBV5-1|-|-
TGCGCCAGCAGCTTGGACTACAATGAGCAGTTCTTC
CASSLDYNEQFF
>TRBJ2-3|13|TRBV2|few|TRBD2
TGTGCCAGCATGGGACTAGTCACCGATACGCAGTATTTT
CASMGLVTDTQYF
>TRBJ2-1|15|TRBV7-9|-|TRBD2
TGTGCCAGCAGTCCTAGCGGGGTCGCTTACAATGAGCAGTTCTTC
CASSPSGVAYNEQFF
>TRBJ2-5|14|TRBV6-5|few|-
TGTGCCAGCAGTTACTCTGCGGGTAGCGAGACCCAGTACTTC
CASSYSAGSETQYF
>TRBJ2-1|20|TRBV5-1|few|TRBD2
TGCGCCAGCAGCCCCTGGGGCCCAACCGTTCTAGCGGGAGGACACAATGAGCAGTTCTTC
CASSPWGPTVLAGGHNEQFF
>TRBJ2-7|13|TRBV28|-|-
TGTGCCAGCAGTTTCGGTGGGAACTACGAGCAGTACTTC
CASSFGGNYEQYF
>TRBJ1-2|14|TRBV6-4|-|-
TGTGCCAGCAGCGTCATTTATCCGTACTATGGCTACACCTTC
CASSVIYPYYGYTF
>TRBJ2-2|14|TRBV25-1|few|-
TGTGCCAGCAGTTTGGGGCAGGGCCCCGGGGAGCTGTTTTTT
CASSLGQGPGELFF
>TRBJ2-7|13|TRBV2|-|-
TGTGCCGTACCCGGACAGAGGTCCTACGAGCAGTACTTC
CAVPGQRSYEQYF
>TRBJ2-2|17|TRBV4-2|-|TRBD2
TGTGCCAGCAGCCAAGATTTTGGACTAGTCATCACCGGGGAGCTGTTTTTT
CASSQDFGLVITGELFF
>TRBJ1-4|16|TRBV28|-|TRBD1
TGTGCCAGCAGTATGGGACAGGGCTCAACTAATGAAAAACTGTTTTTT
CASSMGQGSTNEKLFF
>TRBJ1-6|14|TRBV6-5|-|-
TGTGCCAGCAGTTACCATGATTTTTTCTCACCCCTCCACTTT
CASSYHDFFSPLHF
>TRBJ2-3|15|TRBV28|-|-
TGTGCCAGCAGTTTGGAGGACTCTAGCACAGATACGCAGTATTTT
CASSLEDSSTDTQYF
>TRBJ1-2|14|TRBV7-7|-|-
TGTGCCAGCAGCCTTAAGACAGTTCGAAACGGCTACACCTTC
CASSLKTVRNGYTF
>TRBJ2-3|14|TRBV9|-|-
TGTGCCAGCAGCGTAGTCCCCGGCACAGATACGCAGTATTTT
CASSVVPGTDTQYF
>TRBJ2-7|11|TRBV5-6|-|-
TGTGCCAGCAGCTTGGACTACGAGCAGTACTTC
CASSLDYEQYF
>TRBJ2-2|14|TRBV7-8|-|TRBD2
TGTGCCAGCAGCAAACCCCTAGCGGCCGGGGAGCTGTTTTTT
CASSKPLAAGELFF
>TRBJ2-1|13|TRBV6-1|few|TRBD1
TGTGCCAGCACGGGACAGGGAGGGTATGAGCAGTTCTTC
CASTGQGGYEQFF
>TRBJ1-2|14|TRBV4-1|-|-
TGCGCCAGCAGCTCCGGATTAGGCCGGGGGGGCTACACCTTC
CASSSGLGRGGYTF
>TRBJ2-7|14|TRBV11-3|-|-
TGTGCCAGCAGTCGTGGACAGTCGACCTACGAGCAGTACTTC
CASSRGQSTYEQYF
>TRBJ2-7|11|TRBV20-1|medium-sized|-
TGCAGTGCTAGACCATCCCCCCCCCGGTACTTC
CSARPSPPRYF
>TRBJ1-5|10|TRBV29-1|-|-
TGCAGACGGGGGAATCAGCCCCAGCATTTT
CRRGNQPQHF
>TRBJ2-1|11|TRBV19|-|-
TGTGCCAGTTACGCAGGCAATGAGCAGTTCTTC
CASYAGNEQFF
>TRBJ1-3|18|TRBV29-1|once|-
TGCAGCGCCGGAAGTCGGTGGGGCAGAGACTTCTCTGGAAACACCATATATTTT
CSAGSRWGRDFSGNTIYF